The sequence of this T cell receptor beta chain was determined in a study of tumor-infiltrating lymphocytes in primary liver carcinoma. Study context: The patients comprised men and women between the ages of 30 and 69 years.

Overall study findings and caveats: Tumor region pairs outstripped tumor-adjacent and tumor-blood pairs in overlap.

Extraction of RNA together with DNA used 20-30 mg of unsorted bulk tissue. This CDR3 is 16 amino acids long. Germline V gene lookup returns CDR1 ENHRY and CDR2 SYGVKD. V was shortened by 10 bases and J by 1 base, with 19 bases between the two germline ends. A word on this clonotype: Its cognate antigen is unknown.

Priming with a constant-region primer yielded TCR beta cDNA from around 0.45 ug total RNA. TCR beta libraries came from three nested multiplex PCR rounds using slightly modified ARM-PCR. A C-beta reverse primer and TRBV1-TRBV30 forward primers served in each of the first two PCR rounds, at about 9 cycles apiece. One entry per CDR3 protein, called by TCRdb with MiXCR from the multiplex PCR reads. The profile shows 20,000 to 30,000 distinct CDR3 sequences, roughly 80% of them singletons. The sequence derives from a woman in her twenties or thirties with primary liver carcinoma and hepatitis B virus infection. The V call is TRBV10-3, the J call TRBJ2-2; D uncertain. The sample taken for sequencing was liver tumor tissue from sampling region 5. As for subset: tumor region T5, tumor centre. CDR3 amino acids: CATSESHNLNTGELFF. CDR3 sequence (DNA): TGTGCCACTAGTGAGTCCCACAATTTGAACACCGGGGAGCTGTTTTTT.